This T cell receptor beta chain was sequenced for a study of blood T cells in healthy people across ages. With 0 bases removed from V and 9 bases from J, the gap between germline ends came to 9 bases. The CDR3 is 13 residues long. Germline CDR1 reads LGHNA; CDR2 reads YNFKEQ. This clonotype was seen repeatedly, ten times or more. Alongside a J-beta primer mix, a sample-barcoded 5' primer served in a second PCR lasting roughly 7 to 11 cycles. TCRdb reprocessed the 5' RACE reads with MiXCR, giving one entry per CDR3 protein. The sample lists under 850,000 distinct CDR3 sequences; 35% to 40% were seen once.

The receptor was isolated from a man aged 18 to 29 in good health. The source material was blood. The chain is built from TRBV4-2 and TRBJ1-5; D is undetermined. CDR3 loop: CASSQDFTSPQHF. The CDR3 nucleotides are TGTGCCAGCAGCCAAGATTTTACGTCGCCCCAGCATTTT.